This record looks at one TCR beta chain sequence and its context. Antigen specificity is unknown. TCRdb keeps only in-frame clones here, not all; method: immunoSEQ multiplex PCR. Here the sample spans approximately 210,000 clones, almost 90% being singletons. The sample is drawn from a study of cytomegalovirus exposure and HLA in healthy donors. CDR1 is SEHNR, CDR2 FQNEAQ, per germline (reference sequence). Trimming cost V 3 bases and J 4 bases, with 9 bases left between them. The CDR3 totals 13 residues. Study outcomes and limitations: In vitro assays verified that a few CMV-associated chains recognized CMV antigens specifically. Cytomegalovirus status, reportedly, was diagnosed with high specificity and sensitivity by the classifier.

This chain joins TRBV7-9 and TRBJ1-2; no clear D. Input material: PBMCs. The source is a woman between 18 and 29 years old in good health and CMV-seronegative. CDR3 sequence (DNA): TGTGCCAGCAGCTTCCGGAGCAGCTATGGCTACACCTTC. It specifies CASSFRSSYGYTF.